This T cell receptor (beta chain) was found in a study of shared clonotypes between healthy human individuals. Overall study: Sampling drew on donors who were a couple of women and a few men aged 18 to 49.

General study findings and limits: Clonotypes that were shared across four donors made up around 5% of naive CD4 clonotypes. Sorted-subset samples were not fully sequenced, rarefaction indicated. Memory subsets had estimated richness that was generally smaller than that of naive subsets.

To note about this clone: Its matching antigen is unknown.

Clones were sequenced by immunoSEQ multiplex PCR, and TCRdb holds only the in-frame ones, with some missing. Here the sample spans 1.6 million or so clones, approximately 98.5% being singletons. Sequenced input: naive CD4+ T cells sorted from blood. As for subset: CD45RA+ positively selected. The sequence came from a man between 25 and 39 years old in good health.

The CDR3 bases are TGTGCCAGCAGCTTTCGGGAGCGACAAAATAACTATGGCTACACCTTC. Encoded protein: CASSFRERQNNYGYTF. The rearrangement joins TRBV13 to TRBJ1-2; D not certain. CDR1 PRHDT and CDR2 FYEKMQ come from the germline V gene (reference sequence). Trimming stripped 3 bases from V and 1 base from J, with 15 bases between. The CDR3 contains 16 residues.